This T cell receptor (beta chain) was observed in a study of chemoradiotherapy in HPV16-positive cancers. Whole-study context: Candidate HPV-specific clones and shared TCR motifs came from a couple of HPV16-positive patients. Study-wide results and limits: Candidate HPV-specific clones and E7-related TCR motifs grew in tumor during treatment.

Comment on this clone: Its antigen is still unknown.

Trimming took off 2 bases at V and 7 bases at J, with 15 bases between the two ends. Germline-derived CDR1 and CDR2 are KGHSH and LQKENI. The CDR3 length is 15 residues. Generated by immunoSEQ multiplex PCR, the TCRdb table keeps only in-frame clones and is missing some. This sample yields some 4,800 clones, of which 90% are seen a single time; roughly 3% belongs to the top ten. The rearrangement links TRBV18 to TRBJ2-1; D tentatively reads TRBD1 or TRBD2 (5 bases each). This specimen was collected from a patient who underwent chemoradiotherapy. The clonotype comes from a human donor with HPV-associated anogenital cancer. The DNA of the CDR3 is TGTGCCAGCTCACCAAGTCGGATGGGGGTTAATGAGCAGTTCTTC. Translation gives CASSPSRMGVNEQFF.